Listed below are T cell receptor beta chains from one sample, sequenced in a study of CD8+CD57+ T cells in acquired aplastic anemia. One entry per CDR3 protein, called by TCRdb with MiXCR from the reads. The table includes 100,000 to 150,000 distinct CDR3 sequences, 48% detected once. The sequenced sample consisted of sorted CD4+, CD8+, or CD8+CD57+ T cells (not recorded which) from PBMCs. The receptors stem from a human donor in good health, serving as a control. The CDR3 runs from the conserved cysteine through the conserved F or W. A D gene is named only where the DNA matches it firmly. For some rows the clone size is stated as once, few or many, or as a class when expanded; others skip it.

abundance | j_gene | v_gene | d_gene | CDR3nt | CDR3aa
many | TRBJ2-5 | TRBV29-1 | . | TGCAGCGTTGGCAGGGACCGCTTCCTGTACCAAGAGACCCAGTACTTC | CSVGRDRFLYQETQYF
. | TRBJ1-2 | TRBV5-6 | TRBD1 | TGTGCCAGCAGCACCTTAGACAGGGCCAGCGCCCACTATGGCTACACCTTC | CASSTLDRASAHYGYTF
many | TRBJ1-4 | TRBV15 | . | TGTGCCACCAGCACACAACTCGGACAGCGAGTTAATGAAAAACTGTTTTTT | CATSTQLGQRVNEKLFF
. | TRBJ2-7 | TRBV19 | TRBD2 | TGTGCCTGGAGCTCTAGCGGGGGTTACGAGCAGTACTTC | CAWSSSGGYEQYF
many | TRBJ1-2 | TRBV6-2/TRBV6-3 | TRBD1 | TGTGCCAGCAGTAACCCGGACAGGGTCTCCTATGGCTACACCTTC | CASSNPDRVSYGYTF
many | TRBJ2-7 | TRBV20-1 | TRBD1 | TGCAGTGCTACTGAAGGACAGGCGAGCTCCTACGAGCAGTACTTC | CSATEGQASSYEQYF
many | TRBJ2-7 | TRBV20-1 | . | TGCAGTGCTATGGGGGGGCCGGGGTCCTACGAGCAGTACTTC | CSAMGGPGSYEQYF
. | TRBJ1-1 | TRBV11-1 | TRBD1 | TGTGCCAGCAGCTTAGGGACAGGGGGCTATGGCACTGAAGCTTTCTTT | CASSLGTGGYGTEAFF
. | TRBJ2-3 | TRBV25-1 | TRBD1 | TGTGCCAGCAGTAAGAGGACAGGGCGTACAGATACGCAGTATTTT | CASSKRTGRTDTQYF
many | TRBJ1-3 | TRBV5-6 | . | TGTGCCAGCAGCTCATTGACAGGCGGGAACACCATATATTTT | CASSSLTGGNTIYF
. | TRBJ1-2 | TRBV15 | TRBD1 | TGTGCCACCAGCAGGAAAGGGACAGGTGGCTACACCTTC | CATSRKGTGGYTF
. | TRBJ1-5 | TRBV10-2 | . | TGTGCCAGCATCGGGCAGGGGCAGAGGCAGCCCCAGCATTTT | CASIGQGQRQPQHF
. | TRBJ1-5 | TRBV5-8 | . | TGTGCCAGCAGCTTGTCAGAGGGATTTCCCCAGCATTTT | CASSLSEGFPQHF
once | TRBJ2-6 | TRBV10-3 | TRBD2 | TGTGCCATCAGTGATTATGGGGGGGGAGTCTCTGGGGCCAACGTCCTGACTTTC | CAISDYGGGVSGANVLTF
. | TRBJ1-1 | TRBV7-2 | . | TGTGCCAGCAGCTTTGCAGGGAAGACTGAAGCTTTCTTT | CASSFAGKTEAFF
. | TRBJ2-7 | TRBV10-3 | TRBD2 | TGTGCCATCAGGACTAGCGGGGGGCCCCTATCCTACGAGCAGTACTTC | CAIRTSGGPLSYEQYF
. | TRBJ2-1 | TRBV19 | . | TGTGCCAGTAGCATTGTGGAAGGGCTCCCCTTTTCGAATGAGCAGTTCTTC | CASSIVEGLPFSNEQFF
many | TRBJ1-5 | TRBV20-1 | . | TGCAGTGCTAGGGGCAGGGCTAGCAATCAGCCCCAGCATTTT | CSARGRASNQPQHF
. | TRBJ2-6 | TRBV11-2 | . | TGTGCCAGCAGCACCCACCGCCAGGGGGGGCGGTCTGGGGCCAACGTCCTGACTTTC | CASSTHRQGGRSGANVLTF
. | TRBJ1-6 | TRBV10-2 | . | TGCGCCAGCAGTTTACAGGGTGATTCACCCCTCCACTTT | CASSLQGDSPLHF
. | TRBJ1-1 | TRBV10-2 | . | TGCGCCAGCAGAAGTTCAGGGAACACTGAAGCTTTCTTT | CASRSSGNTEAFF
. | TRBJ2-7 | TRBV10-2 | TRBD2 | TGCGCCAGCAGTGAGTCTGGGCGGGGGGCGACCCGCGAGCAGTACTTC | CASSESGRGATREQYF
many | TRBJ2-5 | TRBV7-8 | TRBD1 | TGTGCCAGCAGGATCCGGGACAGGGGTGAGACCCAGTACTTC | CASRIRDRGETQYF
few | TRBJ2-5 | TRBV7-7 | . | TGTGCTAGCAGGGACCAGGTCCAAGAGACCCAGTACTTC | CASRDQVQETQYF
. | TRBJ1-1 | TRBV19 | . | TGTGCCAGTACCATAAGGGGGGGGGGCACTGAAGCTTTCTTT | CASTIRGGGTEAFF
. | TRBJ2-4 | TRBV20-1 | . | TGCAGTGCTAGAACACAGGGACAAAACATTCAGTACTTC | CSARTQGQNIQYF
many | TRBJ2-5 | TRBV30 | . | TGTGCCTGGAGTGGACAAACGGGCGGGGTTGGCGAGACCCAGTACTTC | CAWSGQTGGVGETQYF
medium-sized | TRBJ2-7 | TRBV7-9 | . | TGTGCCAGCAGCGTCAATCGGGAGCAGTACTTC | CASSVNREQYF
. | TRBJ1-1 | TRBV10-3 | . | TGTGCCATCAGTGGAGGGAACACTGAAGCTTTCTTT | CAISGGNTEAFF
few | TRBJ1-2 | TRBV2 | TRBD1 | TGTGCCAGCAGTGGCCCGGGACAGGGAGCGGGAGGCTACACCTTC | CASSGPGQGAGGYTF
. | TRBJ2-5 | TRBV7-4 | . | TGTGCCAGCAGCTTCCGTCCGAAGGGGGAGACCCAGTACTTC | CASSFRPKGETQYF
many | TRBJ2-2 | TRBV7-2 | TRBD2 | TGTGCCAGCAGCTTAGTCGGCGGGGGATCGACCGGGGAGCTGTTTTTT | CASSLVGGGSTGELFF
many | TRBJ2-5 | TRBV27 | TRBD2 | TGTGCCAGCAGTTTACGGCTAGCGGGGGGTCGAGAGACCCAGTACTTC | CASSLRLAGGRETQYF
. | TRBJ2-3 | TRBV27 | TRBD2 | TGTGCCACCTCCCCCGGGGACTTGCGGGGGGGCTCAGATACGCAGTATTTT | CATSPGDLRGGSDTQYF
. | TRBJ2-3 | TRBV6-5 | TRBD1 | TGTGCCAGCAGCTATCGGACAGGAACAGATACGCAGTATTTT | CASSYRTGTDTQYF
. | TRBJ2-1 | TRBV14 | TRBD2 | TGTGCCAGCAGCCCCCTGAGACTAGCGGGAGACAATGAGCAGTTCTTC | CASSPLRLAGDNEQFF
. | TRBJ1-6 | TRBV20-1 | . | TGCAGTGCTAGAGATCGAAGTTCACCCCTCCACTTT | CSARDRSSPLHF
. | TRBJ1-2 | TRBV2 | . | TGTGCCAGCAGTGAGACGGACAGCTATGGCTACACCTTC | CASSETDSYGYTF
many | TRBJ1-6 | TRBV7-2 | . | TGTGCCAGCAGCTTCGGTCCCCAAGGGTCACCCCTCCACTTT | CASSFGPQGSPLHF
. | TRBJ1-2 | TRBV19 | . | TGTGCCAGTCGACCCGGGACAACCTATGGTTACACCTTC | CASRPGTTYGYTF
once | TRBJ2-7 | TRBV2 | . | TGTGCCAGCAGTGAATGCGGGGCTCAACACTACGAGCAGTACTTC | CASSECGAQHYEQYF
. | TRBJ1-5 | TRBV7-2 | . | TGTGCCAGCAGCCTAGAGGATCAGCCCCAGCATTTT | CASSLEDQPQHF
. | TRBJ1-1 | TRBV25-1 | TRBD1 | TGTGCCAGCAGACAGGGGGACGGCACTGAAGCTTTCTTT | CASRQGDGTEAFF
many | TRBJ2-7 | TRBV5-6 | TRBD1 | TGTGCCAGCAGCTCCCGAGGGACAGGGGGCATCGAGCAGTACTTC | CASSSRGTGGIEQYF
. | TRBJ2-5 | TRBV11-1 | TRBD2 | TGTGCCAGCAGCTTAGGACTAGCGGGGGCCCGCAAAGAGACCCAGTACTTC | CASSLGLAGARKETQYF
many | TRBJ2-1 | TRBV12-3/TRBV12-4 | TRBD1 | TGTGCCAGCACCCCGGACAGGAGCTCCTACAATGAGCAGTTCTTC | CASTPDRSSYNEQFF
many | TRBJ1-2 | TRBV12-3/TRBV12-4 | . | TGTGCCAGCAGTCGTCGAAGCGGGGGGGAGGGCTACACCTTC | CASSRRSGGEGYTF
. | TRBJ1-6 | TRBV5-4 | TRBD1 | TGTGCCAGCAGCTTGGCCGCGGGACAGGGGGATAATTCACCCCTCCACTTT | CASSLAAGQGDNSPLHF
many | TRBJ2-2 | TRBV20-1 | TRBD2 | TGCAGTGCGCAATCAACCACTAGCGGGGGCGTTATCGGGGAGCTGTTTTTT | CSAQSTTSGGVIGELFF
. | TRBJ1-5 | TRBV6-2/TRBV6-3 | . | TGTGCCAGCGCCGAAGTAGTCGGCAATCAGCCCCAGCATTTT | CASAEVVGNQPQHF
. | TRBJ1-5 | TRBV15 | TRBD1 | TGTGCCACCAGCAGCCCGGGACAGGGGGCAGGGAAGCCCCAGCATTTT | CATSSPGQGAGKPQHF
. | TRBJ1-6 | TRBV13 | . | TGTGCCAGCAGCATTCTTGGCTCCTCGCCCCTCCACTTT | CASSILGSSPLHF
many | TRBJ1-3 | TRBV7-2 | . | TGTGCCAGCAGCTTAACCGGGGGCGGGGCCTCTGGAAACACCATATATTTT | CASSLTGGGASGNTIYF
. | TRBJ2-7 | TRBV6-1 | TRBD2 | TGTGCCAGCAGTGAAGCGGGGTCATCGGCGGGAGGCTACGAGCAGTACTTC | CASSEAGSSAGGYEQYF
. | TRBJ1-5 | TRBV6-1 | TRBD1 | TGTGCCAGCAGGGGTGGGACAGGAGTGCCACAGCCCCAGCATTTT | CASRGGTGVPQPQHF
. | TRBJ2-7 | TRBV10-1 | TRBD1 | TGCGCCAGCAGTAGGACAGGGAGTCCTCGCGAGCAGTACTTC | CASSRTGSPREQYF
. | TRBJ1-1 | TRBV20-1 | . | TGCAGTGCTAGAGTCCAGGGATTGACTGAAGCTTTCTTT | CSARVQGLTEAFF